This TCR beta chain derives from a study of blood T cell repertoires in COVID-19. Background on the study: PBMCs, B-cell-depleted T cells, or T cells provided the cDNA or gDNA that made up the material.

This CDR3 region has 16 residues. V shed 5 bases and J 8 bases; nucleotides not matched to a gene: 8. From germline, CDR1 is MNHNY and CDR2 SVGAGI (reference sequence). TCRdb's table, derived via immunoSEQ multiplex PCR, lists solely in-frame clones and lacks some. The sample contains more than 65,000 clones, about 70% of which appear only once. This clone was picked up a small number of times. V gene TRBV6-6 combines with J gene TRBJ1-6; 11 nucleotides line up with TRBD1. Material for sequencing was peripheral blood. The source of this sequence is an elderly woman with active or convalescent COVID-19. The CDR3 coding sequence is TGTGCCAGCAGTATCCGGGACAGGGGGATAGATTCACCCCTCCACTTT. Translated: CASSIRDRGIDSPLHF.